This T cell receptor (beta chain) stems from a study of T cell responses to AZD1222 COVID-19 vaccine. Overall study findings and caveats: There were mostly white British donors and more females than males, and clonal diversity was possibly underestimated. There were vaccine-associated CD4 TCRs across spike, dominant at 160-218 and 743-854.

The CDR3 extends over 15 amino acids. Trimming took 7 bases from V and 4 from J; bases not matched to a gene: 9. Germline values: CDR1 SEHNR, CDR2 FQNEAQ (reference sequence). A note on this clone: Its antigen remains unknown.

Profiled with immunoSEQ multiplex PCR; TCRdb holds only in-frame clones, not every one. The sample carries approximately 99,000 clones, about 86% recorded once. This TCR derives from an adult in good health. The chain combines TRBV7-9 with TRBJ1-4; 7 bases match TRBD1. The starting material was peripheral blood, obtained on day 0 of AZD1222 vaccination. This CDR3 is CASKKDRVGNEKLFF. The CDR3 bases are TGTGCCAGCAAGAAAGACAGGGTTGGTAATGAAAAACTGTTTTTT.